This T cell receptor beta chain was recovered during a study of cytomegalovirus exposure and HLA in healthy donors. The PCR used 60 Vbeta and 13 Jbeta primers. Here immunoSEQ multiplex PCR was the method, and the copy in TCRdb shows in-frame clones only, minus some. The sample consists of 180,000 or so clones, roughly 88% of them appearing once. The TCR sequence derives from a man aged 18-30 years in good health and CMV-seropositive. Sequencing input: PBMCs.

The chain's CDR3 is CASRKDRRSKNIQYF. The CDR3 nucleotides are TGTGCCAGTAGAAAGGACAGAAGGTCCAAAAACATTCAGTACTTC. The rearrangement links TRBV19 to TRBJ2-4; tentative D call: TRBD1 (6 bases). CDR1 and CDR2 from the germline V gene are LNHDA and SQIVND (reference sequence). The CDR3 is 15 amino acids. Between the trimmed V and J ends, which lost 6 bases and 2 bases, there was a span of 14 bases.